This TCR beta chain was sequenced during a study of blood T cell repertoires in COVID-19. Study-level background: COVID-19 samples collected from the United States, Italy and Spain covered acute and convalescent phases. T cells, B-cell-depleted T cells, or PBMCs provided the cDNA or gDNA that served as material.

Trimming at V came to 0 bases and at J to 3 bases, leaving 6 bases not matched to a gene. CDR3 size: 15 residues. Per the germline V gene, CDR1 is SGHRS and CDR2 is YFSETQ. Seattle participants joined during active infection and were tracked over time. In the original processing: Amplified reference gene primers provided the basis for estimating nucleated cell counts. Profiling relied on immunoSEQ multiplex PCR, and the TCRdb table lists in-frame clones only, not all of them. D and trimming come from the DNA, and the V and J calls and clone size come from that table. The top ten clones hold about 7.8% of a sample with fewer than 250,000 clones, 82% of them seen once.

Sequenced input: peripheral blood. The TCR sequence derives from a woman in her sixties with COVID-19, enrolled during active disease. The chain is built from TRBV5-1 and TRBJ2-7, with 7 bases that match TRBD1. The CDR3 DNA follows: TGCGCCAGCAGCTTGGGACAGGGCAGGCTCTACGAGCAGTACTTC. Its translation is CASSLGQGRLYEQYF. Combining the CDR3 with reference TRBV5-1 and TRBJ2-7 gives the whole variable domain KAGVTQTPRYLIKTRGQQVTLSCSPISGHRSVSWYQQTPGQGLQFLFEYFSETQRNKGNFPGRFSGRQFSNSRSEMNVSTLELGDSALYLCASSLGQGRLYEQYFGPGTRLTVT.